This TCR beta chain was observed in a study of shared clonotypes between healthy human individuals. Trimming left V 2 bases short and J 9 bases short, with 11 bases between. The CDR3 is 11 residues long. Germline loops: CDR1 GTSNPN, CDR2 SVGIG (reference sequence). Researchers divided each subset's genomic DNA evenly across several immunoSEQ plates. Sequencing used immunoSEQ multiplex PCR; TCRdb keeps in-frame clones, though not all of them. This table holds 1.6 million or so clones, roughly 96% found once. This chain links TRBV30 with TRBJ2-7; D unclear. Sequenced: naive CD4+ T cells sorted from blood. Documented subset: CD45RA+ positively selected. This clonotype was obtained from a man aged 30 to 39 in good health. The CDR3 DNA follows: TGTGCCTGGAGTCCACTGAAGAGGCAGTACTTC. Its translation: CAWSPLKRQYF.